Listed here are 29 T cell receptor beta chains from one sample, sequenced in a study of blood T cell repertoires in COVID-19. TCRdb's table, derived via immunoSEQ multiplex PCR, lists solely in-frame clones and lacks some. The table lists 380,000 or so clones, roughly four fifths of them singletons. The sample was peripheral blood. Every receptor here comes from a human donor with acute or convalescent COVID-19. The donor label of this sample is uncertain.

This clone was counted many times. The chain has TRBV27 and TRBJ1-1; possibly TRBD1 for D (6 bases). Trimming removed 11 bases from V and 3 bases from J, with 16 bases in between. This CDR3 contains 13 residues. Germline V gene sequence: CDR1 MNHEY, CDR2 SMNVEV (reference sequence). The CDR3 DNA reads TGTGCCGCACGAGGGGGATCGGACACTGAAGCTTTCTTT. As protein: CAARGGSDTEAFF.

This clone has ten or more counts. V and J are TRBV2 and TRBJ2-1; the D gene is possibly TRBD1 (5 bases). The V gene's germline CDR1 is SNHLY and CDR2 FYNNEI. V lost 7 bases and J lost 2, with 15 bases in between. CDR3 length: 15 amino acids. The CDR3 nucleotides read TGTGCCAGCAACACAGACCAGGGAACCTACAATGAGCAGTTCTTC. As protein: CASNTDQGTYNEQFF.

The chain is built from TRBV9 and TRBJ2-2; D might be TRBD1 (6 bases). Germline-derived CDR1 and CDR2 are SGDLS and YYNGEE. The germline V and J ends were trimmed by 3 bases and 6 bases, with 9 bases remaining between them. The CDR3 sequence is 13 residues long. The CDR3 is CASSAGVAGELFF. CDR3 DNA: TGTGCCAGCAGCGCAGGGGTGGCCGGGGAGCTGTTTTTT.

The genes are TRBV5-6 and TRBJ1-5, with D unresolved. This CDR3 spans 12 amino acids. Germline CDR1 is SGHDT and CDR2 is YYEEEE. Trimming shortened V by 5 bases and J by 7 bases, and 10 bases separated the two germline ends. In DNA form, the CDR3 reads TGTGCCAGCAGTGTGACGGGGCAGCCCCAGCATTTT. Its translation: CASSVTGQPQHF.

The chain has TRBV7-8 and TRBJ2-7; 7 bases are shared with TRBD2. Per the germline V gene, CDR1 is SGHVS and CDR2 is FQNEAQ. J was trimmed by 6 bases and V by 8 bases; bases with no gene match: 16. CDR3 length: 15 amino acids. The CDR3 reads CASSTSGTIPREQYF. The CDR3 bases are TGTGCCAGCTCGACTTCCGGGACTATACCCCGCGAGCAGTACTTC.

CDR3 sequence reads: CASSSQGVGEKLFF. The CDR3 DNA reads as TGCGCCAGCAGCTCGCAGGGGGTAGGTGAAAAACTGTTTTTT. The chain couples TRBV5-1 to TRBJ1-4, with 7 positions matching TRBD1. Germline V CDR1 and CDR2: SGHRS, YFSETQ. With 3 bases clipped from V and 7 bases from J, the junction kept 6 bases outside the gene matches. CDR3 length: 14 amino acids.

For this clone: Its ends do not fully match the called genes, so a read error is possible. This sequence joins TRBV5-1 and TRBJ2-7, with TRBD1 matching over 9 bases. The length of the CDR3 is 15 residues. Germline CDR1 and CDR2: SGHRS and YFSETQ. The CDR3 region is CASSLGGTGTREQYF. The CDR3 nucleotides are TGCGCCAGCAGTTTGGGGGGGACAGGGACCAGGGAGCAGTACTTC.

The V call is TRBV10-2, the J call TRBJ1-5; 10 positions agree with TRBD1. The CDR3 spans 14 residues. With 6 bases clipped from V and 7 bases from J, the junction kept 6 bases outside the gene matches. The germline CDR1 and CDR2 sequences are WSHSY and SAAADI. In DNA form, the CDR3 reads TGCGCCAGCAGGGGACAGGGGTTAATCCAGCCCCAGCATTTT. Its protein is CASRGQGLIQPQHF.

This clone was observed a handful of times. This chain connects TRBV5-4 to TRBJ1-2; the D is unclear. Trimming shortened V by 2 bases and J by 6 bases, and 14 bases separated the two germline ends. This CDR3 is 14 amino acids long. CDR1 and CDR2 (germline): SGHNT, YYREEE (reference sequence). The CDR3 loop is CASSLDNFAHGYTF. DNA for the CDR3: TGTGCCAGCAGCTTAGACAACTTCGCCCATGGCTACACCTTC.

This chain connects TRBV9 to TRBJ1-4, with a tentative D call TRBD1 (5 bases). Germline V lookup: CDR1 SGDLS, CDR2 YYNGEE. The ends were cut back, 0 bases at V and 12 bases at J, with 18 bases in the middle. The CDR3 sequence is 15 residues long. This CDR3 reads CASSVDPKPGSQLFF. The CDR3 region has the DNA TGTGCCAGCAGCGTAGACCCGAAACCAGGGTCCCAACTGTTTTTT.

The CDR3 DNA sequence: TGTGCCAGCAGCATCGGGACTAGCGGGAGACAAGAGACCCAGTACTTC. Encoded protein: CASSIGTSGRQETQYF. V gene TRBV11-3 combines with J gene TRBJ2-5; 14 bases line up with TRBD2. Germline trimming cut 5 bases from V and 2 bases from J; bases unmatched to any gene: 4. This CDR3 region has 16 residues. Germline CDR1 SGHNT, CDR2 YENEEA. Variable domain in full (rest from reference TRBV11-3 and TRBJ2-5): EAGVVQSPRYKIIEKKQPVAFWCNPISGHNTLYWYLQNLGQGPELLIRYENEEAVDDSQLPKDRFSAERLKGVDSTLKIQPAELGDSAVYLCASSIGTSGRQETQYFGPGTRLLVL.

The chain carries TRBV19 and TRBJ2-2; 7 bases map to TRBD1. The CDR3 runs to 14 residues. After removal of 6 bases from V and 0 bases from J, the junction contained 1 base not matched to a gene. Germline V gene lookup returns CDR1 LNHDA and CDR2 SQIVND (reference sequence). The CDR3 DNA reads TGTGCCAGTAGGGGACAGTCGAACACCGGGGAGCTGTTTTTT. Amino acids: CASRGQSNTGELFF.

The chain recombines TRBV28 with TRBJ2-1; 7 positions agree with TRBD1. The CDR3 totals 14 residues. The V gene's germline CDR1 is MDHEN and CDR2 SYDVKM. J lost 2 bases, V lost 11 bases, and 9 bases had no gene match. The CDR3 loop is CAAGRDRTYNEQFF. The CDR3 DNA reads as TGTGCCGCCGGCCGGGACAGAACCTACAATGAGCAGTTCTTC. Full variable domain (outside the CDR3, taken from reference TRBV28 and TRBJ2-1): DVKVTQSSRYLVKRTGEKVFLECVQDMDHENMFWYRQDPGLGLRLIYFSYDVKMKEKGDIPEGYSVSREKKERFSLILESASTNQTSMYLCAAGRDRTYNEQFFGPGTRLTVL.

This clone was picked up a small number of times. V gene TRBV4-1 combines with J gene TRBJ2-1, with TRBD2 identical over 11 bases. This CDR3 region has 18 residues. Per the germline V gene, CDR1 is MGHRA and CDR2 is YSYEKL. The ends lost 1 base at V and 1 base at J; junction bases unmatched: 6. The CDR3 is CASSQVVSGGVSYNEQFF. CDR3 sequence (DNA): TGCGCCAGCAGCCAAGTGGTTAGCGGGGGGGTTTCCTACAATGAGCAGTTCTTC.

The J gene is TRBJ1-2, the V gene TRBV7-2, with D possibly matching TRBD1 (6 bases). The CDR3 covers 16 residues. Per the germline V gene, CDR1 is SGHTA and CDR2 is FQGNSA. V lost 5 bases and J 3 bases, leaving 19 bases between the germline ends. Here the CDR3 DNA reads TGTGCCAGCAGCCCCACGAGGTGGGGGCGGGACTATGGCTACACCTTC. This codes for CASSPTRWGRDYGYTF.

The chain employs TRBV18 and TRBJ2-7; 9 positions match TRBD2. This CDR3 comprises 15 residues. With V trimmed by 2 bases and J by 4 bases, 6 bases remained unmatched. Germline V gives CDR1 KGHSH, CDR2 LQKENI. CDR3 sequence (DNA): TGTGCCAGCTCACCAATCCCTAGCGGGATATACGAGCAGTACTTC. This codes for CASSPIPSGIYEQYF.

The V gene is TRBV2, the J gene TRBJ1-2, with D hard to call. From germline, CDR1 is SNHLY and CDR2 FYNNEI. V dropped 6 bases and J dropped 8 bases, with 13 bases sitting between them. CDR3 length: 12 residues. CDR3 bases: TGTGCCAGCAGCGAGCCCCCCCGAGGCTACACCTTC. It is translated as CASSEPPRGYTF.

J is TRBJ1-4 and V is TRBV5-1, with D maybe TRBD1 (6 bases). Deletions cut 4 bases from V and 6 bases from J, with 13 bases between. CDR3 length: 14 residues. Germline V gene data show CDR1 as SGHRS and CDR2 as YFSETQ. The CDR3 here is CASSLTTGDEKLFF. The CDR3 DNA reads as TGCGCCAGCAGCCTTACGACAGGAGATGAAAAACTGTTTTTT. Full variable domain (missing parts from reference TRBV5-1 and TRBJ1-4): KAGVTQTPRYLIKTRGQQVTLSCSPISGHRSVSWYQQTPGQGLQFLFEYFSETQRNKGNFPGRFSGRQFSNSRSEMNVSTLELGDSALYLCASSLTTGDEKLFFGSGTQLSVL.

J is TRBJ1-2 and V is TRBV6-5, with 7 positions matching TRBD1. CDR1 and CDR2 from the germline V gene are MNHEY and SVGAGI. V shed 6 bases, J shed 8 bases, and the junction held 12 bases outside the gene matches. The CDR3 runs 14 residues. Written as DNA, the CDR3 is TGTGCCAGCAGACGGGACAGATTTCTAGGCGGCTACACCTTC. This encodes CASRRDRFLGGYTF.

CDR3 sequence reads: CSVEAIRTVVPEAFF. CDR3 bases: TGCAGCGTTGAGGCGATCCGAACAGTGGTGCCTGAAGCTTTCTTT. The rearrangement uses TRBV29-1 and TRBJ1-1; no clear D. The CDR3 extends over 15 amino acids. The germline V gene encodes CDR1 SQVTM and CDR2 ANQGSEA. V lost 3 bases, J lost 6 bases, and 20 bases lay in between.

This clone was seen a few times. The J gene is TRBJ1-1, the V gene TRBV6-2 or TRBV6-3; 8 bases are shared with TRBD1. The ends lost 6 bases at V and 2 bases at J; junction bases unmatched: 14. Germline CDR1 reads MNHEY; CDR2 reads SVGEGT. CDR3 size: 17 residues. The CDR3 bases are TGTGCCAGCAGCTCCCTAGAGACAGGGGATAGAAACACTGAAGCTTTCTTT. This gives the protein CASSSLETGDRNTEAFF.

Only one count was recorded for this clone. The chain couples TRBV7-9 to TRBJ1-3; TRBD1 matches at 7 bases. The length of the CDR3 is 15 residues. Germline trimming cut 5 bases from V and 4 bases from J; bases unmatched to any gene: 8. Germline V gene lookup returns CDR1 SEHNR and CDR2 FQNEAQ (reference sequence). CDR3 sequence: CASSPRQGRGNTIYF. The CDR3 DNA reads TGTGCCAGCAGCCCTCGACAGGGACGAGGAAACACCATATATTTT.

V is TRBV4-1 and J is TRBJ2-2, with a weak D call TRBD1 (6 bases). V was trimmed by 6 bases and J by 1 base, leaving 12 bases between them. Germline V lookup: CDR1 MGHRA, CDR2 YSYEKL. The CDR3 is 15 amino acids. The CDR3 reads CASSRWTENTGELFF. The DNA of the CDR3 is TGCGCCAGCAGTCGATGGACAGAGAACACCGGGGAGCTGTTTTTT.

The gene calls are TRBV19 and TRBJ2-5; 7 nucleotides agree with TRBD1. This CDR3 has 15 amino acids. Trimming removed 3 bases from V and 2 bases from J; junction bases left unmatched: 6. Germline CDR1 is LNHDA and CDR2 is SQIVND (reference sequence). The CDR3 region has the DNA TGTGCCAGTAGTATCCAAGGGACAGCACAAGAGACCCAGTACTTC. This codes for CASSIQGTAQETQYF. The full variable domain, completed using reference TRBV19 and TRBJ2-5, is DGGITQSPKYLFRKEGQNVTLSCEQNLNHDAMYWYRQDPGQGLRLIYYSQIVNDFQKGDIAEGYSVSREKKESFPLTVTSAQKNPTAFYLCASSIQGTAQETQYFGPGTRLLVL.

The genes are TRBV5-1 and TRBJ1-5; 8 bases are a match to TRBD1. Germline V lookup: CDR1 SGHRS, CDR2 YFSETQ. The CDR3 has 15 residues. V shed 3 bases and J 2 bases; nucleotides not matched to a gene: 4. The CDR3 nucleotides read TGCGCCAGCAGCTGGTTGACAGGGGGCAATCAGCCCCAGCATTTT. It translates to CASSWLTGGNQPQHF.

This chain uses TRBV30 with TRBJ1-1, with no clear D. The CDR3 is 13 residues long. Germline values: CDR1 GTSNPN, CDR2 SVGIG (reference sequence). V lost 0 bases and J 1 base, leaving 6 bases between the germline ends. The CDR3 region is CAWSVGANTEAFF. The CDR3 DNA reads as TGTGCCTGGAGTGTCGGAGCGAACACTGAAGCTTTCTTT.

This clone is a singleton in its sample. The chain carries TRBV28 and TRBJ1-5; maybe TRBD1 (5 bases). The length of the CDR3 is 12 residues. Trimming took off 8 bases at V and 4 bases at J, with 9 bases between the two ends. Germline CDR1 and CDR2: MDHEN and SYDVKM. This CDR3 is CASGGGNQPQHF. For the CDR3, the DNA is TGTGCCAGCGGTGGGGGGAATCAGCCCCAGCATTTT. Looking up the rest from reference TRBV28 and TRBJ1-5 gives the full variable domain: DVKVTQSSRYLVKRTGEKVFLECVQDMDHENMFWYRQDPGLGLRLIYFSYDVKMKEKGDIPEGYSVSREKKERFSLILESASTNQTSMYLCASGGGNQPQHFGDGTRLSIL.

The J gene is TRBJ1-2, the V gene TRBV5-4; perhaps TRBD1 as D (5 bases). V was shortened by 4 bases and J by 4 bases, with 11 bases between the two germline ends. CDR3 size: 13 residues. The germline V gene has CDR1 SGHNT and CDR2 YYREEE (reference sequence). CDR3: CASSGDFLYGYTF. CDR3 coding DNA: TGTGCCAGCAGCGGGGACTTCCTCTATGGCTACACCTTC.

V usage is TRBV19 and J usage is TRBJ2-7; a weak D match, TRBD2 (6 bases). Germline CDR1 is LNHDA and CDR2 is SQIVND (reference sequence). The CDR3 covers 14 residues. The V end lost 6 bases, the J end lost 7 bases, and 19 bases lay between the germline ends. In nucleotides, the CDR3 is TGTGCCAGTAGAGACGGACCGGGAGTGGGGGAGCAGTACTTC. This codes for CASRDGPGVGEQYF.